The source of this T cell receptor (beta chain) is a study of CD8 T cells in Susac syndrome. Random hexamers were used to reverse transcribe an amount of about 0.5 to 1 ug RNA. Amplification of TCR beta CDR3 was carried out by immunoSEQ multiplex PCR, which covered 54 Vbeta and 13 Jbeta segments. TCRdb itself ran the immunoSEQ multiplex PCR reads through MiXCR, one entry per CDR3 protein. The table has 150,000 to 200,000 distinct CDR3 sequences, around 93% seen once. This CDR3 has 13 residues. Germline V gene data show CDR1 as MNHEY and CDR2 as SVGAGI. Trimming cost V 8 bases and J 5 bases; bases outside gene matches: 5. Sequencing of TCR beta was undertaken in CD8+ and CD4+ T cells derived from blood. Through negative isolation, CD4+ and CD8+ T cells were obtained, while TEMRA cells were enriched using FACS.

The chain joins TRBV6-5 to TRBJ2-5, with 10 bases lining up with TRBD1. Sequenced: CD4+ T cells from PBMCs. The clonotype originates from a human donor in good health. CDR3 in amino acids: CASGRTGGETQYF. CDR3 nucleotides: TGTGCCAGCGGGCGGACAGGGGGTGAGACCCAGTACTTC.